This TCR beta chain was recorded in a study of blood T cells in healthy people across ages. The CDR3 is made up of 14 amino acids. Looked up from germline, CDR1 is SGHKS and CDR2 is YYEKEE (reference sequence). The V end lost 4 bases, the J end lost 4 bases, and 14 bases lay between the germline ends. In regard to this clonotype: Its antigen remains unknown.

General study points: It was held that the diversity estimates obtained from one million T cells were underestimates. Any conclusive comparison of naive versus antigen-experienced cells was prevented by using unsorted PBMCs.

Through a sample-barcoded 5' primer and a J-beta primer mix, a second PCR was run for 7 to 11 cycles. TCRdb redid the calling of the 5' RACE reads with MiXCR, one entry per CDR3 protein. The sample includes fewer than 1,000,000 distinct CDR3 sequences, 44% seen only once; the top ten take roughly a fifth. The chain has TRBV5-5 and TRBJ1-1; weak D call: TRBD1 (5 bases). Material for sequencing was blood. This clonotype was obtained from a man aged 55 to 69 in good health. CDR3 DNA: TGTGCCAGCAGCAGGGGAGGGGAGGGCACTGAAGCTTTCTTT. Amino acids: CASSRGGEGTEAFF. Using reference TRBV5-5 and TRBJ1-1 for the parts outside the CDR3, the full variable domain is DAGVTQSPTHLIKTRGQQVTLRCSPISGHKSVSWYQQVLGQGPQFIFQYYEKEERGRGNFPDRFSARQFPNYSSELNVNALLLGDSALYLCASSRGGEGTEAFFGQGTRLTVV.